These 26 T cell receptor beta chains originate from one sample sequenced in a study of T cells in Graves' hyperthyroidism and ophthalmopathy. Researchers amplified the TCR beta CDR3 regions from RNA transcripts. RT-PCR in the first round (using the HTBI primer set) targeted the TCR CDR3. TCRdb re-analysed the multiplex PCR reads in MiXCR, keeping a single row per CDR3 protein. The sample holds 300,000 to 400,000 distinct CDR3 sequences, less than 20% seen once. Sequencing was carried out using blood. These TCRs come from a man aged 18 to 30 with Graves' ophthalmopathy.

This clonotype has a count of ten or more. This chain joins TRBV24-1 and TRBJ2-1, with no clear D. Looked up from germline, CDR1 is KGHDR and CDR2 is SFDVKD. The CDR3 is 13 amino acids. The ends were cut back, 4 bases at V and 9 bases at J, with 12 bases in the middle. DNA of the CDR3: TGTGCCACCAGTGACCCTATTGGGATTGAGCAGTTCTTC. This encodes CATSDPIGIEQFF.

This clonotype was detected many times. J is TRBJ2-1 and V is TRBV2; maybe TRBD2 (6 bases). V lost 0 bases, J lost 8 bases, and 17 bases lay in between. Germline-derived CDR1 and CDR2 are SNHLY and FYNNEI. The CDR3 covers 16 residues. CDR3 DNA sequence: TGTGCCAGCAGTGAAGCGGGAGGACGGGGGAACTATGAGCAGTTCTTC. Encoded protein: CASSEAGGRGNYEQFF.

This clonotype was counted once. The rearrangement joins TRBV7-9 to TRBJ1-4; D is undetermined. The CDR3 has 15 amino acids. Per germline, CDR1 SEHNR and CDR2 FQNEAQ (reference sequence). The ends were cut back, 5 bases at V and 3 bases at J, with 13 bases in the middle. The CDR3 spells CASSPPQAANEKLFF. The CDR3 DNA reads as TGTGCCAGCAGCCCTCCCCAGGCGGCTAATGAAAAACTGTTTTTT.

In its sample, this clonotype was seen a few times. The chain employs TRBV6-1 and TRBJ2-1; D is unclear. The CDR3 contains 15 residues. Trimming left V 2 bases short and J 7 bases short, with 15 bases between. Germline CDR1 and CDR2: MNHNS and SASEGT. The CDR3 DNA reads TGTGCCAGCAGTGAATCCCCCTACTGGGTGAATGAGCAGTTCTTC. Translating gives CASSESPYWVNEQFF.

Many counts were recorded for this clonotype. The chain has TRBV12-3 or TRBV12-4 and TRBJ1-3; unclear D gene. The V and J ends lost 3 bases and 2 bases respectively, with 14 bases between them. The CDR3 has 16 residues. CDR3 nucleotides: TGTGCCAGCAGTTTCTTCCCCGGCAAAGCTGGAAACACCATATATTTT. This translates into CASSFFPGKAGNTIYF.

This clonotype was seen a handful of times. The genes are TRBV20-1 and TRBJ1-2; D unclear. Germline V gene lookup returns CDR1 DFQATT and CDR2 SNEGSKA (reference sequence). This CDR3 contains 14 residues. Trimming cost V 6 bases and J 5 bases, with 19 bases left between them. The CDR3 DNA reads TGCAGTGCCCCACTTTCTGGGGTTGGGTATGGCTACACCTTC. Translation: CSAPLSGVGYGYTF.

The V gene is TRBV27, the J gene TRBJ1-2; D not resolved. Germline assignment: CDR1 MNHEY and CDR2 SMNVEV (reference sequence). Trimming cost V 4 bases and J 8 bases, with 11 bases left between them. The CDR3 extends over 12 amino acids. CDR3 residues: CASSSSLEGYTF. The CDR3 nucleotides are TGTGCCAGCAGTTCGTCCCTAGAGGGCTACACCTTC.

This clonotype showed up many times. This sequence joins TRBV20-1 and TRBJ2-1; the D gene could be TRBD1 or TRBD2 (5 bases each). Trimming pared 5 bases from V and 5 bases from J, leaving 16 bases between. CDR1 and CDR2 from the germline V gene are DFQATT and SNEGSKA (reference sequence). There are 14 residues in the CDR3. For the CDR3, the DNA is TGCAGTGCTGGCCCTTTGAGGGGCAACAATGAGCAGTTCTTC. Protein sequence: CSAGPLRGNNEQFF.

The chain joins TRBV7-9 to TRBJ2-6, with 10 bases lining up with TRBD2. The germline V gene has CDR1 SEHNR and CDR2 FQNEAQ (reference sequence). J was trimmed by 3 bases and V by 1 base; bases with no gene match: 3. This CDR3 is 17 amino acids long. CDR3 residues: CASSLVAGGRGANVLTF. The CDR3 bases are TGTGCCAGCAGCTTAGTAGCGGGGGGCCGTGGGGCCAACGTCCTGACTTTC.

V gene TRBV7-9 combines with J gene TRBJ1-5, with a possible D match to TRBD1 (5 bases). CDR1 is SEHNR and CDR2 is FQNEAQ in the germline V gene (reference sequence). The V and J ends lost 5 bases and 0 bases respectively, with 11 bases between them. This CDR3 contains 15 residues. CDR3 residues: CASSPVGDSNQPQHF. CDR3 in DNA: TGTGCCAGCAGCCCCGTAGGGGATAGCAATCAGCCCCAGCATTTT. Based on the CDR3 plus reference TRBV7-9 and TRBJ1-5, the full variable domain is DTGVSQNPRHKITKRGQNVTFRCDPISEHNRLYWYRQTLGQGPEFLTYFQNEAQLEKSRLLSDRFSAERPKGSFSTLEIQRTEQGDSAMYLCASSPVGDSNQPQHFGDGTRLSIL.

This clonotype has a handful of counts. The genes are TRBV9 and TRBJ2-5, with D hard to call. Trimming pared 4 bases from V and 5 bases from J, leaving 15 bases between. Per the germline V gene, CDR1 is SGDLS and CDR2 is YYNGEE. The CDR3 has 14 amino acids. The CDR3 region has the DNA TGTGCCAGCAGCCCCCGACGTACCGGGGAGACCCAGTACTTC. Protein product: CASSPRRTGETQYF.

This sequence joins TRBV5-6 and TRBJ2-3; D possibly corresponds to TRBD2 (6 bases). Trimming took 0 bases from V and 4 from J, leaving 21 bases between them. The length of the CDR3 is 18 residues. Germline V lookup: CDR1 SGHDT, CDR2 YYEEEE. The CDR3 region is CASSLAPLGGTTADTQYF. The DNA of the CDR3 is TGTGCCAGCAGCTTGGCGCCGTTGGGGGGAACCACGGCAGATACGCAGTATTTT. Full variable domain (missing parts from reference TRBV5-6 and TRBJ2-3): DAGVTQSPTHLIKTRGQQVTLRCSPKSGHDTVSWYQQALGQGPQFIFQYYEEEERQRGNFPDRFSGHQFPNYSSELNVNALLLGDSALYLCASSLAPLGGTTADTQYFGPGTRLTVL.

Many counts were recorded for this clonotype. The J gene is TRBJ2-2, the V gene TRBV6-2 or TRBV6-3; 8 nucleotides match TRBD1. This CDR3 region has 14 residues. V lost 5 bases, J lost 5 bases, and 4 bases stayed unmatched. From germline, CDR1 is MNHEY and CDR2 SVGEGT. This CDR3 is CASSLWTGTGELFF. The CDR3, as DNA: TGTGCCAGCAGTCTCTGGACAGGGACCGGGGAGCTGTTTTTT.

The DNA for the CDR3 is TGTGCCAGCAGCTTAGGCCAGCAGCAAGAGACCCAGTACTTC. This codes for CASSLGQQQETQYF. V is TRBV7-9 and J is TRBJ2-5; D is unclear. Germline-derived CDR1 and CDR2 are SEHNR and FQNEAQ (reference sequence). V lost 1 base and J lost 2, with 8 bases in between. This CDR3 is built from 14 residues. Drawing the rest from reference TRBV7-9 and TRBJ2-5, the complete variable domain is DTGVSQNPRHKITKRGQNVTFRCDPISEHNRLYWYRQTLGQGPEFLTYFQNEAQLEKSRLLSDRFSAERPKGSFSTLEIQRTEQGDSAMYLCASSLGQQQETQYFGPGTRLLVL.

This clonotype was found a few times. This chain uses TRBV6-1 with TRBJ2-7, with 7 bases fitting TRBD2. CDR1 is MNHNS and CDR2 is SASEGT in the germline V gene. The V and J ends lost 4 bases and 3 bases, in that order; junction bases with no gene match: 6. The CDR3 spans 14 residues. CDR3 sequence (DNA): TGTGCCAGCAGTGGGCGAGCGGGACTCTACGAGCAGTACTTC. Its translation is CASSGRAGLYEQYF.

A note on this clonotype: Here the CDR3 omits its conserved ending phenylalanine or tryptophan, so a read error is the likely source. The rearrangement joins TRBV12-3 or TRBV12-4 to TRBJ1-5, with D unclear. V lost 3 bases and J 6 bases, leaving 9 bases between the germline ends. The CDR3 loop spans 13 amino acids. DNA for the CDR3: TGTGCCAGCAGTTTGGGAGGGAGTCAGCCCCAGCATCTT. Amino acids: CASSLGGSQPQHL.

This clonotype came up a few times. The chain employs TRBV12-3 or TRBV12-4 and TRBJ1-2, with TRBD1 identical over 8 bases. Germline trimming cut 5 bases from V and 7 bases from J; bases unmatched to any gene: 9. CDR3 size: 14 residues. The CDR3 loop is CASSPGQEPCGYTF. CDR3 DNA sequence: TGTGCCAGCAGTCCGGGACAGGAGCCCTGTGGCTACACCTTC.

The table lists this clonotype with a few counts. V gene TRBV2 combines with J gene TRBJ1-3; D not certain. V was trimmed by 2 bases and J by 0 bases, leaving 5 bases between them. The CDR3 has 14 amino acids. CDR1 SNHLY and CDR2 FYNNEI come from the germline V gene. CDR3 amino acids: CASSESLSGNTIYF. The DNA of the CDR3 is TGTGCCAGCAGTGAATCCCTCTCTGGAAACACCATATATTTT.

This clonotype was counted at least ten times. J is TRBJ2-1 and V is TRBV7-3; 10 positions match TRBD1. The CDR3 length is 17 residues. V trimming: 5 bases; J trimming: 6 bases; junction bases outside the gene matches: 13. CDR1 and CDR2 from the germline V gene are SGHTA and FQGTGA. In nucleotides, the CDR3 is TGTGCCAGCAGCGCTGACTCCGGGACAGGGGCTTCCAATGAGCAGTTCTTC. Translating gives CASSADSGTGASNEQFF.

V usage is TRBV4-1 and J usage is TRBJ1-2; possible D gene TRBD1, 5 bases. The germline gives CDR1 MGHRA, CDR2 YSYEKL. The CDR3 extends over 15 amino acids. The V and J ends lost 4 bases and 2 bases respectively, with 14 bases between them. This chain's CDR3 is CASSLSDSLNYGYTF. The CDR3 DNA is TGCGCCAGCAGCCTCTCTGACAGCCTAAACTATGGCTACACCTTC.

As concerns this clonotype: Being one base from a much bigger clone, this may be a read error. V is TRBV5-5 and J is TRBJ2-5; 11 bases align to TRBD2. CDR1 is SGHKS and CDR2 is YYEKEE in the germline V gene (reference sequence). The CDR3 contains 15 residues. V trimming: 6 bases; J trimming: 2 bases; junction bases outside the gene matches: 6. The CDR3 reads CASNDRLAGQETQYF. Written as DNA, the CDR3 is TGTGCCAGCAACGATCGACTAGCGGGGCAAGAGACCCAGTACTTC.

This clonotype showed up many times. J is TRBJ2-1 and V is TRBV7-3; 8 bases are a match to TRBD2. CDR3 size: 16 residues. V shed 3 bases, J shed 0 bases, and the junction held 4 bases outside the gene matches. Germline V gene sequence: CDR1 SGHTA, CDR2 FQGTGA. CDR3 in amino acids: CASSLTGGSSYNEQFF. In DNA, the CDR3 is TGTGCCAGCAGCTTGACGGGGGGGAGCTCCTACAATGAGCAGTTCTTC.

The chain links TRBV20-1 to TRBJ2-7; TRBD2 is a possible D gene (6 bases). The CDR3 runs 14 residues. The germline V gene has CDR1 DFQATT and CDR2 SNEGSKA (reference sequence). V was trimmed by 5 bases and J by 0 bases, leaving 14 bases between them. The CDR3 reads CSAGVTRDSYEQYF. CDR3 DNA sequence: TGCAGTGCTGGAGTGACTAGAGACTCCTACGAGCAGTACTTC.

The chain combines TRBV6-2 or TRBV6-3 with TRBJ2-1; D not certain. Germline values: CDR1 MNHEY, CDR2 SVGEGT. The CDR3 sequence is 14 residues long. V gave up 0 bases and J gave up 4 bases, with 7 bases separating them. CDR3 sequence reads: CASSYSLNYNEQFF. CDR3 DNA: TGTGCCAGCAGTTACTCCCTAAATTACAATGAGCAGTTCTTC.

J is TRBJ2-7 and V is TRBV5-1; 10 bases are a match to TRBD2. V was pared by 0 bases and J by 7 bases, with 13 bases of the junction left unmatched. The CDR3 totals 17 residues. Germline V CDR1 and CDR2: SGHRS, YFSETQ. The CDR3 spells CASSLATSSGRLHEQYF. CDR3 sequence (DNA): TGCGCCAGCAGCTTGGCCACTAGTAGCGGGAGGCTGCATGAGCAGTACTTC.

This clonotype was detected only a few times. The genes are TRBV7-9 and TRBJ1-6, with D perhaps matching TRBD1 (5 bases). With 3 bases removed from V and 0 bases from J, the gap between germline ends came to 12 bases. CDR1 is SEHNR and CDR2 is FQNEAQ in the germline V gene (reference sequence). The length of the CDR3 is 17 residues. CDR3 nucleotide sequence: TGTGCCAGCAGCTTTTCAAGTGGGGGCTCCTATAATTCACCCCTCCACTTT. Encoded protein: CASSFSSGGSYNSPLHF.